Sequencing of this T cell receptor (beta chain) was carried out in a study of vaccination effects on CD4 cells after COVID-19. About the study: Post-vaccine specimens were collected at a median of 72 days following the second dose. Every well housed 1.5 million to 2 million PBMC, which grew in culture alongside 10 IU/ml IL-2 and around 10 ug/ml peptides. Study-wide results and limits: Few convalescent patients were studied, and early post-infection samples were lacking.

Only in-frame clones appear in the TCRdb table, and some are missing; sequencing was by immunoSEQ multiplex PCR. The data contain tens of thousands of clones, less than 85% of them singletons. Germline V gives CDR1 LNHDA, CDR2 SQIVND (reference sequence). Trimming pared 4 bases from V and 5 bases from J, leaving 14 bases between. The CDR3 loop spans 14 amino acids. Concerning this clone itself: Its antigen is as yet unknown.

Culture proceeded for 10 days, and CD4+ T cells were then isolated. Their SARS-CoV-2 infection, verified by PCR, occurred between March and December 2020. All participants had two doses of either the BNT162b2 or mRNA-1273 vaccine. Half the medium was swapped for IL-2 medium on days 3 and 7. The chain joins TRBV19 to TRBJ2-5; possible D gene TRBD2, 7 bases. This clonotype was obtained from a human donor who had a prior SARS-CoV-2 infection. Here the sequenced sample was CD4+ T cells from PBMCs cultured without peptide, taken after COVID-19 vaccination. The CDR3 loop is CASSTRTAGETQYF. The CDR3 DNA is TGTGCCAGTAGTACTCGGACAGCGGGGGAGACCCAGTACTTC.